This passage covers 24 T cell receptor beta chains from one sample sequenced in a study of shared T cell receptors in the human thymus. Some clones are missing from TCRdb's copy, which holds only in-frame ones; the method was immunoSEQ multiplex PCR. The repertoire has about 500,000 clones, 75% to 80% of them found once; the top ten carry more than 0.01%. These same data were also listed under a study on human thymus T cells.

Source material: thymocytes. These receptors originate from a boy less than two years old with a congenital heart defect.

The chain combines TRBV19 with TRBJ2-7, with 12 bases lining up with TRBD2. CDR1 and CDR2 from the germline V gene are LNHDA and SQIVND (reference sequence). V lost 2 bases to trimming and J lost 2 bases; unmatched junction nucleotides: 13. The CDR3 consists of 19 residues. The chain's CDR3 is CASSIRGRTSGRLTYEQYF. CDR3 sequence (DNA): TGTGCCAGTAGTATAAGGGGACGTACTAGCGGGAGGCTCACCTACGAGCAGTACTTC.

The rearrangement joins TRBV2 to TRBJ1-1; D gene unclear. The V gene lost 6 bases and the J gene lost 6 bases, with 11 bases spanning the gap. Germline loops: CDR1 SNHLY, CDR2 FYNNEI. CDR3 size: 12 residues. The CDR3 region has the DNA TGTGCCAGCAGCCCAGTGAATTCTGAAGCTTTCTTT. Its translation: CASSPVNSEAFF.

V gene TRBV4-2 combines with J gene TRBJ2-7; 14 bases map to TRBD2. Germline V gene sequence: CDR1 LGHNA, CDR2 YNFKEQ. V gave up 4 bases and J gave up 2 bases; unmatched junction bases: 19. This CDR3 contains 21 residues. This CDR3 is CASSRDLRLAGGPRSPYEQYF. Here the CDR3 DNA reads TGTGCCAGCAGCCGCGACCTCCGACTAGCGGGAGGGCCGCGGAGCCCCTACGAGCAGTACTTC.

This clone was recorded once. This chain uses TRBV10-1 with TRBJ2-7; TRBD1 aligns across 8 bases. There are 19 residues in the CDR3. Germline V gene data show CDR1 as WNHNN and CDR2 as SYGVQD (reference sequence). V lost 6 bases to trimming and J lost 0 bases; unmatched junction nucleotides: 19. The CDR3 region is CASSPGQGRGQFSSYEQYF. The CDR3 nucleotides are TGCGCCAGCAGCCCTGGACAGGGCCGAGGCCAATTCAGCTCCTACGAGCAGTACTTC.

This rearrangement joins TRBV10-1 to TRBJ2-7; TRBD2 matches 11 bases. The V gene's germline CDR1 is WNHNN and CDR2 SYGVQD (reference sequence). This CDR3 spans 14 amino acids. The junction had 3 bases not matched to a gene; V was cut back by 5 bases and J by 3 bases. The CDR3 sequence: CASSPSGRIYEQYF. Written as DNA, the CDR3 is TGCGCCAGCAGTCCTAGCGGGAGGATCTACGAGCAGTACTTC.

This chain connects TRBV9 to TRBJ2-7; 8 bases map to TRBD1. Trimming at V came to 0 bases and at J to 5 bases, leaving 4 bases not matched to a gene. The CDR3 spans 14 residues. Germline CDR1 and CDR2: SGDLS and YYNGEE. The CDR3 here is CASSVATGAHEQYF. The CDR3 DNA reads TGTGCCAGCAGCGTAGCGACAGGGGCCCACGAGCAGTACTTC.

The chain recombines TRBV5-4 with TRBJ1-2; D possibly corresponds to TRBD1 (6 bases). V was trimmed by 4 bases and J by 6 bases, leaving 13 bases between them. The CDR3 contains 13 residues. Per the germline V gene, CDR1 is SGHNT and CDR2 is YYREEE (reference sequence). The CDR3: CASSVQGRDGYTF. In DNA form, the CDR3 reads TGTGCCAGCAGCGTCCAGGGGAGGGATGGCTACACCTTC.

This clone was detected only a few times. V is TRBV4-1 and J is TRBJ2-6; a possible D gene is TRBD1 (5 bases). The CDR3 loop spans 16 amino acids. Trimming shortened V by 0 bases and J by 2 bases, and 8 bases separated the two germline ends. Germline values: CDR1 MGHRA, CDR2 YSYEKL. CDR3 bases: TGCGCCAGCAGCCAAGATAGGGGTCCTGGGGCCAACGTCCTGACTTTC. Translating gives CASSQDRGPGANVLTF.

In DNA, the CDR3 is TGTGCCAGCAGCGTAGGGCTCCCGTCCTACGAGCAGTACTTC. It translates to CASSVGLPSYEQYF. The chain links TRBV9 to TRBJ2-7; D call uncertain. The CDR3 length is 14 residues. V gave up 0 bases and J gave up 1 base, with 8 bases separating them. CDR1 and CDR2 (germline): SGDLS, YYNGEE.

The CDR3 spells CASSYSWASGGNEQFF. The CDR3 DNA is TGTGCCAGCAGTTACTCTTGGGCTAGCGGGGGCAATGAGCAGTTCTTC. This chain uses TRBV6-6 with TRBJ2-1; TRBD2 matches at 10 bases. V was clipped by 0 bases and J by 6 bases; unmatched bases: 5. CDR1 MNHNY and CDR2 SVGAGI come from the germline V gene (reference sequence). The CDR3 extends over 16 amino acids.

J is TRBJ2-4 and V is TRBV7-2; weak D call: TRBD2 (6 bases). This CDR3 has 17 residues. Trimming removed 5 bases at V and 3 bases at J, with 20 bases between. Germline values: CDR1 SGHTA, CDR2 FQGNSA. CDR3 nucleotide sequence: TGTGCCAGCAGCCCGGAGGGCAGCCCCCTTGTCAAAAACATTCAGTACTTC. Translation gives CASSPEGSPLVKNIQYF.

Only one count was recorded for this clone. The chain is built from TRBV11-1 and TRBJ2-3; a weak D match, TRBD1 (6 bases). The CDR3 has 12 amino acids. Trimming shortened V by 5 bases and J by 4 bases, and 7 bases separated the two germline ends. Germline V gene lookup returns CDR1 SGHAT and CDR2 FQDESV (reference sequence). CDR3 bases: TGTGCCAGCAGCCCAGGGGCAGATACGCAGTATTTT. This gives the protein CASSPGADTQYF.

The genes are TRBV27 and TRBJ2-7, with a tentative D call TRBD2 (7 bases). CDR1 is MNHEY, CDR2 SMNVEV, per germline (reference sequence). The CDR3 runs 17 residues. V was pared by 3 bases and J by 1 base, with 19 bases between. CDR3 DNA: TGTGCCAGCAGTTTGTCGTTTACCGGGGGGCGATCCTACGAGCAGTACTTC. Translation: CASSLSFTGGRSYEQYF.

Remarks on this clone: One end of the junction is discordant with germline, which a read error may explain. J is TRBJ2-3 and V is TRBV12-5; 10 nucleotides agree with TRBD1. The CDR3 has 16 amino acids. Germline assignment: CDR1 LGHNT and CDR2 FRNRAP. The CDR3 is CASGLVMTGGTDTQYF. Here the CDR3 DNA reads TGTGCTAGTGGTTTGGTCATGACAGGGGGCACGGATACGCAGTATTTT.

The chain links TRBV4-1 to TRBJ2-2; a possible D gene is TRBD2 (6 bases). V was pared by 8 bases and J by 3 bases, with 16 bases between. CDR3 length: 15 amino acids. CDR1 and CDR2 from the germline V gene are MGHRA and YSYEKL. The CDR3, as DNA: TGCGCCAGCCGAATTTTCGGGGGAGACACCGGGGAGCTGTTTTTT. Amino acids: CASRIFGGDTGELFF.

The chain links TRBV29-1 to TRBJ2-2; TRBD1 aligns across 7 bases. The CDR3 length is 16 residues. The V gene end was trimmed by 5 bases and the J gene end by 1 base; junction bases not matched to a gene: 10. Looked up from germline, CDR1 is SQVTM and CDR2 is ANQGSEA. In DNA form, the CDR3 reads TGCAGCGTTTGTTCATCGACAGGGAGGAACACCGGGGAGCTGTTTTTT. Translated: CSVCSSTGRNTGELFF.

The gene calls are TRBV2 and TRBJ1-1, with D hard to call. Germline V gives CDR1 SNHLY, CDR2 FYNNEI. This CDR3 has 16 amino acids. V dropped 7 bases and J dropped 1 base, with 19 bases sitting between them. As DNA, the CDR3 is TGTGCCAGCATCCCGGGAGGGTTCGAGAAGAACACTGAAGCTTTCTTT. Translated: CASIPGGFEKNTEAFF.

This sequence joins TRBV29-1 and TRBJ2-7, with D tentatively TRBD2 (6 bases). This CDR3 spans 15 amino acids. V was clipped by 3 bases and J by 0 bases, with 15 bases between them. The germline V gene encodes CDR1 SQVTM and CDR2 ANQGSEA. The DNA for the CDR3 is TGCAGCGTTGAGGCAGGAACCGGGGGCTCCTACGAGCAGTACTTC. Protein product: CSVEAGTGGSYEQYF.

The V call is TRBV4-1, the J call TRBJ1-5, with 8 bases lining up with TRBD1. The CDR3 consists of 13 residues. Trimming removed 8 bases from V and 7 bases from J; junction bases left unmatched: 7. Germline CDR1 MGHRA, CDR2 YSYEKL. The CDR3 sequence is CASGRTGNQPQHF. The DNA for the CDR3 is TGCGCCAGCGGGAGGACAGGGAACCAGCCCCAGCATTTT.

The chain carries TRBV11-3 and TRBJ2-3; D is uncertain. CDR3 size: 17 residues. Germline V gene sequence: CDR1 SGHNT, CDR2 YENEEA. Trimming took 5 bases from V and 2 from J, leaving 20 bases between them. The CDR3 reads CASSLSGGTNLTDTQYF. The DNA for the CDR3 is TGTGCCAGCAGCCTTAGTGGCGGCACGAACCTCACAGATACGCAGTATTTT.

The CDR3 protein is CAIKFSGRFTDTQYF. The CDR3 coding sequence is TGTGCCATCAAATTTAGCGGGAGGTTCACAGATACGCAGTATTTT. The rearrangement joins TRBV10-3 to TRBJ2-3; 10 bases agree with TRBD2. V lost 7 bases to trimming and J lost 2 bases; unmatched junction nucleotides: 6. CDR3 length: 15 residues. The V gene's germline CDR1 is ENHRY and CDR2 SYGVKD.

The chain joins TRBV7-9 to TRBJ2-3; possibly TRBD2 for D (7 bases). Per the germline V gene, CDR1 is SEHNR and CDR2 is FQNEAQ (reference sequence). The CDR3 loop spans 19 amino acids. Trimming took 7 bases from V and 0 from J, leaving 26 bases between them. CDR3 residues: CASTQFPTSSRGSTDTQYF. The CDR3 DNA reads TGTGCCAGCACCCAATTTCCGACTAGCTCCAGGGGTAGCACAGATACGCAGTATTTT.

This clone has just a few counts. The chain is built from TRBV5-1 and TRBJ2-4, with TRBD1 as a possible D gene (6 bases). Trimming took off 4 bases at V and 7 bases at J, with 15 bases between the two ends. CDR3 length equals 14 residues. Germline CDR1 is SGHRS and CDR2 is YFSETQ. The CDR3: CASSLGERGNIQYF. Here the CDR3 DNA reads TGCGCCAGCAGCCTGGGAGAAAGGGGGAACATTCAGTACTTC.

The gene calls are TRBV28 and TRBJ1-2; maybe TRBD1 (6 bases). The CDR3 runs 13 residues. Germline CDR1 and CDR2: MDHEN and SYDVKM. Trimming removed 3 bases from V and 2 bases from J, with 7 bases in between. The CDR3 loop reads CASSLDRNYGYTF. The CDR3, as DNA: TGTGCCAGCAGTTTGGACAGAAACTATGGCTACACCTTC.